Presented here are 2 T cell receptor beta chains from one specimen sequenced in a study of blood T cell repertoires in COVID-19. The table came from immunoSEQ multiplex PCR; TCRdb's copy has only in-frame clones and leaves some out. Altogether 200,000 to 250,000 clones are present, around 82% being singletons, with the ten largest covering approximately 6.6%. What was sequenced was peripheral blood. The receptor set was obtained from a woman between 65 and 79 years old with acute or convalescent COVID-19.

This clone was recorded once. CDR3 bases: TGTGCCAGCTCACCACCCTCGGGGGGGCACAATGAGCAGTTCTTC. It is translated as CASSPPSGGHNEQFF. This chain uses TRBV18 with TRBJ2-1, with 8 bases identical to TRBD2. The J segment lost 5 bases and the V segment lost 0 bases, leaving 3 bases of the junction unmatched. The CDR3 spans 15 residues. Germline assignment: CDR1 KGHSH and CDR2 LQKENI.

The chain employs TRBV2 and TRBJ1-2; D gene ambiguous. CDR1 SNHLY and CDR2 FYNNEI come from the germline V gene. The CDR3 covers 11 residues. The V gene lost 10 bases and the J gene lost 5 bases, with 11 bases spanning the gap. In DNA, the CDR3 is TGTGCCACCGGTACAGATTATGGCTACACCTTC. It is translated as CATGTDYGYTF.